These 16 T cell receptor beta chains originate from one sample sequenced in a study of cytomegalovirus exposure and HLA in healthy donors. The PCR had 60 Vbeta and 13 Jbeta primers. Measured with immunoSEQ multiplex PCR; TCRdb has only the in-frame clones, and not every one. The table shows tens of thousands of clones, with around 80% occurring only once. The source material was PBMCs. The origin of the receptors is a man aged 45-65 years in good health and CMV-seropositive.

The CDR3 bases are TGCGCCAGCAGTGAGGGGGGACAGGTAAACACCGGGGAGCTGTTTTTT. Protein: CASSEGGQVNTGELFF. The chain couples TRBV10-1 to TRBJ2-2, with 8 nucleotides matching TRBD1. Germline CDR1 WNHNN, CDR2 SYGVQD (reference sequence). The CDR3 spans 16 residues. Unmatched junction bases numbered 4, after V lost 2 bases and J lost 2 bases.

This clone has only a few counts. This chain joins TRBV6-5 and TRBJ2-1; 10 bases line up with TRBD2. Germline loops: CDR1 MNHEY, CDR2 SVGAGI. The CDR3 is 15 amino acids. The junction had 8 bases not matched to a gene; V was cut back by 4 bases and J by 8 bases. CDR3 loop: CASSLIAGGIDEQFF. Written as DNA, the CDR3 is TGTGCCAGCAGTTTAATAGCGGGAGGAATAGATGAGCAGTTCTTC.

V and J are TRBV5-1 and TRBJ2-2; TRBD2 agrees at 10 bases. V lost 5 bases to trimming and J lost 8 bases; unmatched junction nucleotides: 9. This CDR3 has 15 amino acids. Germline assignment: CDR1 SGHRS and CDR2 YFSETQ. CDR3 region: CASRPTSGPGGELFF. For the CDR3, the DNA is TGCGCCAGCAGGCCGACTAGCGGGCCTGGGGGGGAGCTGTTTTTT.

The CDR3 sequence: CASSLVYLGLAGYNEQFF. In nucleotides, the CDR3 is TGCGCCAGCAGCTTGGTTTATTTGGGACTAGCGGGATACAATGAGCAGTTCTTC. This chain joins TRBV5-1 and TRBJ2-1, with TRBD2 matching 13 bases. V lost 0 bases, J lost 4 bases, and 7 bases stayed unmatched. The length of the CDR3 is 18 residues. Germline-derived CDR1 and CDR2 are SGHRS and YFSETQ.

This chain joins TRBV6-5 and TRBJ2-7; tentative D call: TRBD2 (6 bases). V shed 2 bases and J shed 5 bases, with 16 bases lying between them. The CDR3 runs 15 residues. The germline gives CDR1 MNHEY, CDR2 SVGAGI. CDR3 DNA sequence: TGTGCCAGCAGTTACGTGGGAGGAATCTCAAACGAGCAGTACTTC. This sequence encodes CASSYVGGISNEQYF.

The sample holds a few counts of this clone. The chain recombines TRBV18 with TRBJ2-1; weak D call: TRBD2 (5 bases). Germline CDR1 KGHSH, CDR2 LQKENI. Trimming took 6 bases from V and 9 from J, leaving 21 bases between them. The CDR3 has 15 residues. The CDR3 loop is CASSPDSSFGSEQFF. The CDR3, as DNA: TGTGCCAGCTCTCCGGACTCCTCATTCGGCAGTGAGCAGTTCTTC.

The V call is TRBV5-6, the J call TRBJ2-1; 8 positions match TRBD1. The CDR3 length is 16 residues. V lost 0 bases, J lost 1 base, and 3 bases stayed unmatched. Germline V gene lookup returns CDR1 SGHDT and CDR2 YYEEEE. This CDR3 reads CASSLVRDRSYNEQFF. As DNA, the CDR3 is TGTGCCAGCAGCTTGGTTAGGGACAGGTCCTACAATGAGCAGTTCTTC. The full variable domain, in which reference TRBV5-6 and TRBJ2-1 provide the parts outside the CDR3, is DAGVTQSPTHLIKTRGQQVTLRCSPKSGHDTVSWYQQALGQGPQFIFQYYEEEERQRGNFPDRFSGHQFPNYSSELNVNALLLGDSALYLCASSLVRDRSYNEQFFGPGTRLTVL.

This sequence joins TRBV30 and TRBJ2-5; tentatively, D is TRBD1 (5 bases). CDR3 length: 13 amino acids. Trimming stripped 0 bases from V and 6 bases from J, with 11 bases between. CDR1 is GTSNPN and CDR2 is SVGIG in the germline V gene (reference sequence). CDR3 DNA sequence: TGTGCCTGGAGTGTATCAGGGAAAAAGACCCAGTACTTC. Translated: CAWSVSGKKTQYF.

This clone appeared once. The CDR3 DNA follows: TGTGCCAGCAGCCCGCGGGCAGACCAAGAGACCCAGTACTTC. As protein: CASSPRADQETQYF. J is TRBJ2-5 and V is TRBV7-2; D possibly corresponds to TRBD2 (5 bases). CDR3 size: 14 residues. Germline V gene sequence: CDR1 SGHTA, CDR2 FQGNSA. V lost 5 bases, J lost 0 bases, and 10 bases lay in between.

This chain joins TRBV23-1 and TRBJ2-7; the match to TRBD1 covers 7 bases. TRBV23-1 counts as an open reading frame of uncertain function. The V gene end was trimmed by 5 bases and the J gene end by 5 bases; junction bases not matched to a gene: 12. CDR3 length equals 15 residues. The CDR3 spells CASSNRTGLWNEQYF. The CDR3 DNA reads TGCGCCAGCAGTAATCGGACAGGCCTTTGGAACGAGCAGTACTTC.

The CDR3 bases are TGTGCCTGGAGTGTAAAGCTCGGCGGGAGTAGTGTGGGGTACTTC. This gives the protein CAWSVKLGGSSVGYF. The chain employs TRBV30 and TRBJ2-5, with 7 bases aligning to TRBD2. Germline CDR1 reads GTSNPN; CDR2 reads SVGIG (reference sequence). J lost 13 bases, V lost 0 bases, and 17 bases had no gene match. CDR3 length: 15 residues.

Worth noting for this clone: The germline gene is not matched at one end of the junction; a read error may be the cause. Other DNA sequences in the sample encode the same CDR3. V gene TRBV19 combines with J gene TRBJ1-2; D gene unclear. The CDR3 has 15 amino acids. Germline lookup yields CDR1 LNHDA and CDR2 SQIVND (reference sequence). CDR3 loop: CASSIGSHNNYGYTF. The DNA for the CDR3 is TGTGCCAGTAGCATAGGGTCCCACAATAACTATGGCTACACCTTC.

This chain links TRBV19 with TRBJ2-7, with TRBD1 as a possible D gene (6 bases). Per germline, CDR1 LNHDA and CDR2 SQIVND (reference sequence). The CDR3 length is 14 residues. V lost 1 base and J lost 7, with 14 bases in between. The CDR3 region is CASSIGRTAWEQYF. In DNA, the CDR3 is TGTGCCAGTAGTATAGGGAGGACAGCTTGGGAGCAGTACTTC.

This clone came up once. The chain is built from TRBV6-1 and TRBJ2-3; D remains unclear. V lost 6 bases and J 4 bases, leaving 17 bases between the germline ends. CDR1 and CDR2 (germline): MNHNS, SASEGT. The CDR3 totals 15 residues. For the CDR3, the DNA is TGTGCCAGCAGCAGAGGAGCACGTCGGGCAGATACGCAGTATTTT. Encoded protein: CASSRGARRADTQYF.

This rearrangement joins TRBV27 to TRBJ1-1; 7 bases agree with TRBD1. CDR1 and CDR2 from the germline V gene are MNHEY and SMNVEV (reference sequence). V lost 4 bases to trimming and J lost 7 bases; unmatched junction nucleotides: 3. The CDR3 sequence is 12 residues long. The CDR3 region has the DNA TGTGCCAGCAGTTCCCGGGACAGTGAAGCTTTCTTT. Amino acid sequence: CASSSRDSEAFF.

The chain employs TRBV7-5 and TRBJ2-5; TRBD1 was called by the table and not checked on the DNA. TRBV7-5 constitutes a pseudogene. The CDR3 length is 17 residues. The CDR3 nucleotides read TGTGCCAGAAGCTTCTCATCAGGGCCGAACTGCCCAAGAACCCAGTACTTC. As protein: CARSFSSGPNCPRTQYF.